These T cell receptor beta chains were read from a single sample in a study of CD8+CD57+ T cells in acquired aplastic anemia. TCRdb redid the calling of the reads with MiXCR, one entry per CDR3 protein. The sample contains under 200,000 distinct CDR3 sequences, roughly 45% of which appear only once. The sample consisted of sorted CD4+, CD8+, or CD8+CD57+ T cells (not recorded which) from PBMCs. The receptors were sampled from a human donor with aplastic anemia. The CDR3 runs from the conserved cysteine through the conserved F or W. D genes are given only for firm matches. For some rows the clone size is stated as once, few or many, or as a class when expanded; others skip it.

V: TRBV9; J: TRBJ1-3; D: TRBD1; size: many; CDR3: CASSAGGQAGNTIYF; DNA: TGTGCCAGCAGCGCCGGGGGACAGGCTGGAAACACCATATATTTT
V: TRBV20-1; J: TRBJ1-5; D: TRBD1; size: many; CDR3: CSGGQGVEQPQHF; DNA: TGCAGCGGAGGACAGGGGGTAGAACAGCCCCAGCATTTT
V: TRBV15; J: TRBJ1-3; D: TRBD1; size: NA; CDR3: CATSGQAGSGNTIYF; DNA: TGTGCCACCAGCGGACAGGCGGGCTCTGGAAACACCATATATTTT
V: TRBV19; J: TRBJ2-3; D: NA; size: NA; CDR3: CASRSLDGGADTQYF; DNA: TGTGCCAGTCGTTCCCTGGACGGGGGTGCAGATACGCAGTATTTT
V: TRBV25-1; J: TRBJ1-1; D: TRBD1; size: few; CDR3: CASSAQAGGQMNTEAFF; DNA: TGTGCCAGCAGTGCCCAGGCAGGGGGACAGATGAACACTGAAGCTTTCTTT
V: TRBV20-1; J: TRBJ2-2; D: TRBD2; size: NA; CDR3: CSARDLRGGDTGELFF; DNA: TGCAGTGCTAGAGATCTCCGCGGGGGGGACACCGGGGAGCTGTTTTTT
V: TRBV12-3/TRBV12-4; J: TRBJ2-1; D: TRBD1; size: NA; CDR3: CASSSQPGQGSYNEQFF; DNA: TGTGCCAGCAGTTCTCAGCCGGGACAGGGGTCCTACAATGAGCAGTTCTTC
V: TRBV24-1; J: TRBJ2-2; D: TRBD2; size: NA; CDR3: CASTSASGGTGELFF; DNA: TGTGCCAGCACGTCGGCTAGCGGGGGAACCGGGGAGCTGTTTTTT
V: TRBV14; J: TRBJ2-5; D: TRBD2; size: few; CDR3: CASSQGLAGQETQYF; DNA: TGTGCCAGCAGCCAGGGACTAGCGGGCCAAGAGACCCAGTACTTC
V: TRBV24-1; J: TRBJ1-2; D: NA; size: NA; CDR3: CATSAPPAGHYGYTF; DNA: TGTGCCACCAGTGCCCCTCCGGCAGGTCACTATGGCTACACCTTC
V: TRBV11-2; J: TRBJ1-1; D: NA; size: NA; CDR3: CASSSSIISDKANTEASF; DNA: TGTGCCAGCAGCAGCTCCATTATCTCCGACAAGGCGAACACTGAAGCTTCCTTT
V: TRBV5-1; J: TRBJ2-1; D: NA; size: many; CDR3: CASSLARNEQFF; DNA: TGCGCCAGCAGCTTGGCAAGAAATGAGCAGTTCTTC
V: TRBV25-1; J: TRBJ2-2; D: TRBD1; size: NA; CDR3: CASSAIKTGGAGRTGELFF; DNA: TGTGCCAGCAGCGCTATCAAAACAGGGGGCGCAGGGCGCACCGGGGAGCTGTTTTTT
V: TRBV10-3; J: TRBJ1-2; D: NA; size: NA; CDR3: CAISESGGVYGYTF; DNA: TGTGCCATCAGTGAGTCGGGAGGGGTCTATGGCTACACCTTC
V: TRBV5-1; J: TRBJ2-3; D: NA; size: many; CDR3: CASRAGLDTDTQYF; DNA: TGCGCCAGCAGGGCGGGGCTCGACACAGATACGCAGTATTTT
V: TRBV7-7; J: TRBJ2-5; D: NA; size: many; CDR3: CASSQFPLQETQYF; DNA: TGTGCTAGCAGCCAATTCCCCTTACAAGAGACCCAGTACTTC
V: TRBV6-1; J: TRBJ1-6; D: NA; size: many; CDR3: CASTDPGALLYNSPLHF; DNA: TGTGCCAGCACCGATCCAGGGGCCTTACTGTATAATTCACCCCTCCACTTT
V: TRBV4-2; J: TRBJ1-4; D: NA; size: many; CDR3: CASSQAGVGTNEKLFF; DNA: TGTGCCAGCAGCCAAGCAGGGGTAGGAACTAATGAAAAACTGTTTTTT
V: TRBV11-2; J: TRBJ2-7; D: TRBD2; size: many; CDR3: CASSLVAFRLAGVSSYEQYF; DNA: TGTGCCAGCAGCTTAGTAGCTTTCCGGCTAGCGGGGGTCTCCTCCTACGAGCAGTACTTC
V: TRBV24-1; J: TRBJ2-3; D: TRBD2; size: NA; CDR3: CATSDTLAGGTDTQYF; DNA: TGTGCCACCAGTGACACTCTAGCGGGAGGCACAGATACGCAGTATTTT
V: TRBV7-8; J: TRBJ2-5; D: TRBD2; size: NA; CDR3: CASSPHLAGAGETQYF; DNA: TGTGCCAGCAGCCCCCATCTAGCGGGGGCGGGAGAGACCCAGTACTTC
V: TRBV3-1; J: TRBJ2-3; D: TRBD2; size: NA; CDR3: CASSRTSGTLTDTQYF; DNA: TGTGCCAGCAGCCGGACTAGCGGGACACTCACAGATACGCAGTATTTT
V: TRBV5-1; J: TRBJ2-1; D: NA; size: NA; CDR3: CASSLDDRTDEQFF; DNA: TGCGCCAGCAGCTTGGATGACAGGACCGATGAGCAGTTCTTC
V: TRBV11-1; J: TRBJ1-6; D: NA; size: NA; CDR3: CASSSQDSSNSPLHF; DNA: TGTGCCAGCAGCTCCCAGGACAGCTCGAATTCACCCCTCCACTTT
V: TRBV2; J: TRBJ2-3; D: NA; size: NA; CDR3: CASSAQNLQTGYF; DNA: TGTGCCAGCAGTGCCCAGAACCTCCAAACGGGGTATTTT
V: TRBV19; J: TRBJ1-4; D: NA; size: NA; CDR3: CASRSTGGEKLFF; DNA: TGTGCCAGTAGGTCGACAGGAGGCGAAAAACTGTTTTTT
V: TRBV19; J: TRBJ1-6; D: NA; size: many; CDR3: CASTNTGLGSPLHF; DNA: TGTGCCAGTACGAATACAGGGCTCGGTTCACCCCTCCACTTT
V: TRBV5-1; J: TRBJ2-7; D: NA; size: many; CDR3: CASSLEGTSYEQYF; DNA: TGCGCCAGCAGCTTGGAGGGCACCTCCTACGAGCAGTACTTC
V: TRBV19; J: TRBJ1-5; D: TRBD1; size: many; CDR3: CASSIDTGGGQPQHF; DNA: TGTGCCAGTAGTATAGATACAGGGGGCGGTCAGCCCCAGCATTTT
V: TRBV19; J: TRBJ1-1; D: NA; size: many; CDR3: CASSIGTALNTEAFF; DNA: TGTGCCAGTAGTATAGGGACAGCCCTGAACACTGAAGCTTTCTTT
V: TRBV10-1; J: TRBJ2-7; D: TRBD1; size: few; CDR3: CASSEAGGDFHEQYF; DNA: TGCGCCAGCAGTGAGGCAGGGGGCGACTTCCACGAGCAGTACTTC
V: TRBV7-2; J: TRBJ2-7; D: TRBD1; size: NA; CDR3: CASSFTRDRAYEQYF; DNA: TGTGCCAGCAGCTTTACCCGGGACAGAGCCTACGAGCAGTACTTC
V: TRBV5-1; J: TRBJ2-7; D: TRBD1; size: many; CDR3: CASSRRRDRGPYEQYF; DNA: TGCGCCAGCAGCCGACGCCGGGACAGGGGCCCTTACGAGCAGTACTTC
V: TRBV2; J: TRBJ1-3; D: NA; size: few; CDR3: CASSEFSTAGNTIYF; DNA: TGTGCCAGCAGTGAATTTAGTACGGCTGGAAACACCATATATTTT
V: TRBV15; J: TRBJ1-4; D: NA; size: many; CDR3: CATSRDRGTATNEKLFF; DNA: TGTGCCACCAGCAGAGATAGGGGCACCGCAACTAATGAAAAACTGTTTTTT
V: TRBV25-1; J: TRBJ1-5; D: TRBD1; size: few; CDR3: CASSGGQGEGQPQHF; DNA: TGTGCCAGCAGTGGAGGACAGGGCGAGGGTCAGCCCCAGCATTTT
V: TRBV29-1; J: TRBJ2-7; D: NA; size: NA; CDR3: CGLGQPYEQYF; DNA: TGCGGCCTTGGACAGCCTTACGAGCAGTACTTC
V: TRBV4-1; J: TRBJ2-7; D: NA; size: many; CDR3: CASSQNGDRQTSYEQYF; DNA: TGCGCCAGCAGCCAAAATGGAGACAGGCAAACTTCCTACGAGCAGTACTTC
V: TRBV12-3/TRBV12-4; J: TRBJ1-5; D: TRBD1; size: NA; CDR3: CASTNRGGSNQPQHF; DNA: TGTGCCAGCACCAACAGGGGTGGCAGCAATCAGCCCCAGCATTTT
V: TRBV14; J: TRBJ1-5; D: NA; size: NA; CDR3: CASSQKGGNQPQHF; DNA: TGTGCCAGCAGCCAAAAGGGTGGCAATCAGCCCCAGCATTTT
V: TRBV19; J: TRBJ2-7; D: TRBD2; size: NA; CDR3: CARAGLNISYEQYF; DNA: TGTGCCAGAGCGGGACTGAACATTTCCTACGAGCAGTACTTC
V: TRBV6-1; J: TRBJ2-3; D: NA; size: many; CDR3: CASSGTESYTDTQYF; DNA: TGTGCCAGCAGTGGGACAGAGTCCTATACAGATACGCAGTATTTT
V: TRBV7-2; J: TRBJ2-3; D: NA; size: many; CDR3: CASSLFGQSTDTQYF; DNA: TGTGCCAGCAGCCTTTTTGGACAGTCCACAGATACGCAGTATTTT
V: TRBV7-9; J: TRBJ1-2; D: TRBD1; size: NA; CDR3: CASSPTGVYGYTF; DNA: TGTGCCAGCAGCCCGACAGGGGTTTATGGCTACACCTTC
V: TRBV25-1; J: TRBJ1-1; D: NA; size: NA; CDR3: CASREQGGNTEAFF; DNA: TGTGCCAGCAGAGAACAGGGAGGAAACACTGAAGCTTTCTTT
V: TRBV19; J: TRBJ2-7; D: TRBD1; size: NA; CDR3: CASSIWGQGSYEQYF; DNA: TGTGCCAGTAGTATATGGGGACAGGGCTCCTACGAGCAGTACTTC
V: TRBV7-2; J: TRBJ1-2; D: NA; size: NA; CDR3: CASSLRIGRGGNTF; DNA: TGTGCCAGCAGCTTAAGAATCGGCAGGGGTGGAAACACCTTC
V: TRBV20-1; J: TRBJ1-1; D: NA; size: NA; CDR3: CSARSQAGMNTEAFF; DNA: TGCAGTGCTAGATCTCAGGCGGGCATGAACACTGAAGCTTTCTTT
V: TRBV18; J: TRBJ2-7; D: NA; size: NA; CDR3: CASSPPSSGEQYF; DNA: TGTGCCAGCTCACCACCAAGTTCGGGGGAGCAGTACTTC
V: TRBV11-2; J: TRBJ2-3; D: TRBD2; size: NA; CDR3: CASSRGLAGGATQYF; DNA: TGTGCCAGCAGCAGGGGACTAGCGGGGGGGGCTACGCAGTATTTT
V: TRBV10-3; J: TRBJ1-1; D: NA; size: NA; CDR3: CAISASGDRNTEAFF; DNA: TGTGCCATCAGTGCGTCAGGGGACCGGAACACTGAAGCTTTCTTT
V: TRBV2; J: TRBJ2-5; D: TRBD2; size: NA; CDR3: CASNPGLAGKGEQYF; DNA: TGTGCCAGCAATCCGGGACTAGCGGGGAAGGGGGAGCAGTACTTC
V: TRBV3-1; J: TRBJ2-1; D: NA; size: once; CDR3: CASSQDLHDRTYNEQFF; DNA: TGTGCCAGCAGCCAAGATTTGCATGATCGTACCTACAATGAGCAGTTCTTC
V: TRBV15; J: TRBJ2-7; D: NA; size: NA; CDR3: CATSGSGYSEQYF; DNA: TGTGCCACCAGCGGTTCCGGGTATAGCGAGCAGTACTTC